Below, 8 T cell receptor beta chains from the same sample are listed, as sequenced in a study of OX40 agonist ivuxolimab in advanced cancers. Libraries were prepared by immunoSEQ multiplex PCR; TCRdb keeps only in-frame clonotypes and omits some of them. This table holds roughly 79,000 clones, roughly 85% found once. This sample comprised CD4+ or CD8+ T cells sorted from blood, obtained in a trial of the OX40 agonist ivuxolimab. Receptors were obtained from an adult with an advanced solid tumor such as melanoma, head and neck, liver or kidney cancer.

The chain has TRBV7-6 and TRBJ2-7, with 7 bases aligning to TRBD2. There are 15 residues in the CDR3. The V gene's germline CDR1 is SGHVS and CDR2 FNYEAQ. J gave up 6 bases and V 3 bases, and 11 bases lay outside the gene matches. The CDR3 DNA follows: TGTGCCAGCAGCTTTAGCGGGTCTCCATCCGCCGAGCAGTACTTC. Translating gives CASSFSGSPSAEQYF.

The chain carries TRBV19 and TRBJ2-4; TRBD1 matches at 8 bases. The germline V gene has CDR1 LNHDA and CDR2 SQIVND (reference sequence). CDR3 length equals 13 residues. V was clipped by 5 bases and J by 6 bases; unmatched bases: 3. CDR3 coding DNA: TGTGCCAGTAGTGGACAGGGATTAAACATTCAGTACTTC. It specifies CASSGQGLNIQYF.

The gene calls are TRBV9 and TRBJ2-1; D is uncertain. This CDR3 comprises 15 residues. CDR1 is SGDLS and CDR2 is YYNGEE in the germline V gene. V was pared by 2 bases and J by 3 bases, with 12 bases between. The CDR3 reads CASSVGGNNYNEQFF. In DNA, the CDR3 is TGTGCCAGCAGCGTCGGCGGAAACAACTACAATGAGCAGTTCTTC. Full variable domain (remainder filled in from reference TRBV9 and TRBJ2-1): DSGVTQTPKHLITATGQRVTLRCSPRSGDLSVYWYQQSLDQGLQFLIQYYNGEERAKGNILERFSAQQFPDLHSELNLSSLELGDSALYFCASSVGGNNYNEQFFGPGTRLTVL.

This CDR3 is CASSAIVYNEQFF. The CDR3 nucleotides read TGTGCCAGCAGCGCCATTGTCTACAATGAGCAGTTCTTC. V is TRBV5-6 and J is TRBJ2-1; D not certain. CDR1 is SGHDT, CDR2 YYEEEE, per germline. Trimming removed 4 bases at V and 3 bases at J, with 8 bases between. The CDR3 is 13 residues long.

The gene calls are TRBV28 and TRBJ1-4, with D hard to call. CDR1 and CDR2 from the germline V gene are MDHEN and SYDVKM. The CDR3 is made up of 14 amino acids. The V end lost 6 bases, the J end lost 1 base, and 9 bases lay between the germline ends. Here the CDR3 reads CASREGVTNEKLFF. CDR3 sequence (DNA): TGTGCCAGCAGGGAGGGAGTAACTAATGAAAAACTGTTTTTT.

This sequence joins TRBV25-1 and TRBJ1-2, with 10 bases identical to TRBD1. Trimming cost V 10 bases and J 2 bases; bases outside gene matches: 13. This CDR3 is 16 amino acids long. Germline CDR1 and CDR2: MGHDK and SYGVNS. The CDR3: CAISTGGLSPNYGYTF. In nucleotides, the CDR3 is TGTGCCATCTCGACAGGGGGCCTATCTCCGAACTATGGCTACACCTTC.

V usage is TRBV13 and J usage is TRBJ1-2; TRBD1 matches at 9 bases. From germline, CDR1 is PRHDT and CDR2 FYEKMQ (reference sequence). CDR3 length: 18 residues. J gave up 4 bases and V 3 bases, and 15 bases lay outside the gene matches. DNA for the CDR3: TGTGCCAGCAGCTTTTCTGAGACAGGGGGGGCCCCCCTCTATGGCTACACCTTC. Translating gives CASSFSETGGAPLYGYTF.

V usage is TRBV4-2 and J usage is TRBJ1-2; 8 bases match TRBD1. V gave up 4 bases and J gave up 0 bases; unmatched junction bases: 4. The CDR3 runs to 15 residues. The germline CDR1 and CDR2 sequences are LGHNA and YNFKEQ. CDR3 loop: CASSLGQGSNYGYTF. CDR3 bases: TGTGCCAGCAGCCTAGGACAGGGATCTAACTATGGCTACACCTTC.